A selection of T cell receptor beta chains follows, all from one sample in a study of blood T cell repertoires in COVID-19. Only in-frame clones appear in the TCRdb table, and some are missing; sequencing was by immunoSEQ multiplex PCR. The data show roughly 130,000 clones, roughly four fifths seen once. Material for sequencing was peripheral blood. All receptors come from a man aged 40-49 years with active or convalescent COVID-19. CDR3s include the opening cysteine and the closing phenylalanine or tryptophan.

v_call cdr3_aa
TRBV5-1 CASSNSGGTDTQYF
TRBV5-6 CASSLARAGGYTEAFF
TRBV18 CASSPTRGYEQYF
TRBV6-5 CASSLQGREKLFF
TRBV5-1 CASSVQGAAEAFF
TRBV10-3 CAIMPGGGGETQYF
TRBV7-8 CASSLVWTSGGKGELFF
TRBV27 CASRLEGRGEKLFF
TRBV4-1 CASSQLDRPYYEQYF
TRBV11-2 CASSLVRSSYEQYF